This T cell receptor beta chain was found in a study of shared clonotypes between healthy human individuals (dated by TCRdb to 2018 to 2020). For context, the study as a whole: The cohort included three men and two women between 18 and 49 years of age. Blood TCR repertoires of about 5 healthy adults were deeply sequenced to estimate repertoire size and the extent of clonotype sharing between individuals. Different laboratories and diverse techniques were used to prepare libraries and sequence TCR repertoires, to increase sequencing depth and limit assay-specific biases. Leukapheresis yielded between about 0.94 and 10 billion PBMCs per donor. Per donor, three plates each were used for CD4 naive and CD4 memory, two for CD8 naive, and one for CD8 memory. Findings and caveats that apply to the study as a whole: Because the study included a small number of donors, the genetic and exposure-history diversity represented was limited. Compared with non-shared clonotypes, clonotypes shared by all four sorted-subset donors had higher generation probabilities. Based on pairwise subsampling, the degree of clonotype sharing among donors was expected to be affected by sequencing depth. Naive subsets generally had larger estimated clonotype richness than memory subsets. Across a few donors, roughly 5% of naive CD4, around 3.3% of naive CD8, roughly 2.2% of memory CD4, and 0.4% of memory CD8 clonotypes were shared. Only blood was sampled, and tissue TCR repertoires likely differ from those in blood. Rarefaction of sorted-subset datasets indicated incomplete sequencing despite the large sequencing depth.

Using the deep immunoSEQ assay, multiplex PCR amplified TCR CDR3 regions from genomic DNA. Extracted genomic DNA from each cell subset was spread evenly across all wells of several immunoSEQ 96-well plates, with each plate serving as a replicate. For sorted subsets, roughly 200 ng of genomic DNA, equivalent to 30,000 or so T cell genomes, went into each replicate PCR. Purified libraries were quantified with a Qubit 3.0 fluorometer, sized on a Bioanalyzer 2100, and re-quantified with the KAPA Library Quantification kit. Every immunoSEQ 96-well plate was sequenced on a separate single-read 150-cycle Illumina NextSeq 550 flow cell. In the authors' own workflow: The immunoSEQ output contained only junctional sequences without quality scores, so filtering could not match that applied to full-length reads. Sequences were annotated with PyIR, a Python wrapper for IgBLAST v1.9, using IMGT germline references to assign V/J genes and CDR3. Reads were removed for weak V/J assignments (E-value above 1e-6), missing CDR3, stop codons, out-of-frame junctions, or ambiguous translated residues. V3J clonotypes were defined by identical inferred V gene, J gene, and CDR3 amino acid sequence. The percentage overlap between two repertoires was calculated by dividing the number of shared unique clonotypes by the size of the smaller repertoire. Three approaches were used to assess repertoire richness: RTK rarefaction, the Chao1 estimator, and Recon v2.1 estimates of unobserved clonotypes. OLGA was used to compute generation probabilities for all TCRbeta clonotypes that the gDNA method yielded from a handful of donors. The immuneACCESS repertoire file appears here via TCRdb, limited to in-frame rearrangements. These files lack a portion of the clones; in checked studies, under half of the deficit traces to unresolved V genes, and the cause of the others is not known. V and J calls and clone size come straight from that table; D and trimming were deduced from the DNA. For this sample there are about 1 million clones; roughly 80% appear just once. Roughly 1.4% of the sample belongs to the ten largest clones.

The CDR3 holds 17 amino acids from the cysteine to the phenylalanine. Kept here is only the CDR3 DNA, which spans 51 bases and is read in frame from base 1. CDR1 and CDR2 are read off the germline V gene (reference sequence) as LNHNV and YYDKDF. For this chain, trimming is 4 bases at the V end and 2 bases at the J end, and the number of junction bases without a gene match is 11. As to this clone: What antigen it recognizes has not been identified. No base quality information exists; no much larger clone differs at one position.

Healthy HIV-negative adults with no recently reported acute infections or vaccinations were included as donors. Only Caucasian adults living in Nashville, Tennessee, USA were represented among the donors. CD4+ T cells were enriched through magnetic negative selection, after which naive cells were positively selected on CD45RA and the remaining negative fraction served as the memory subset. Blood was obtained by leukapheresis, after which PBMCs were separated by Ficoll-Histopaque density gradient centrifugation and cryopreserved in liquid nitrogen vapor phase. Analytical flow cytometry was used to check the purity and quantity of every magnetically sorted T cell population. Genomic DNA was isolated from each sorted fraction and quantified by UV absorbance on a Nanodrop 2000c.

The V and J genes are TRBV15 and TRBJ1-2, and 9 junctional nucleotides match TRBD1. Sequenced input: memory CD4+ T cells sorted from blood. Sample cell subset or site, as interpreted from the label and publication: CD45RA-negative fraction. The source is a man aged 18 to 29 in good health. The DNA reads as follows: TGTGCCACCAGCAACGCAGAGGACAGGGGTCCCAACTATGGCTACACCTTC. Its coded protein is CATSNAEDRGPNYGYTF.